This T cell receptor beta chain comes out of a study of blood T cell repertoires in COVID-19. Study details: Samples came from the United States, Italy and Spain, spanning acute and convalescent COVID-19.

TCRdb's table, derived via immunoSEQ multiplex PCR, lists solely in-frame clones and lacks some. This table has 150,000 to 200,000 clones, approximately 83% appearing once. This CDR3 is 17 amino acids long. In germline, CDR1 is GTSNPN, CDR2 SVGIG (reference sequence). Trimming cost V 4 bases and J 1 base, with 17 bases left between them. The specimen was PBMCs or T cells enriched from blood (not recorded which). The source is a man aged 65-85 years who had been exposed to COVID-19. The rearrangement links TRBV30 to TRBJ1-6, with D perhaps matching TRBD1 (5 bases). CDR3: CAWTPVRARSYNSPLHF. In DNA, the CDR3 is TGTGCCTGGACCCCGGTCAGGGCGAGGTCCTATAATTCACCCCTCCACTTT.